This T cell receptor (beta chain) is from a study of T cell responses to AZD1222 COVID-19 vaccine. Findings and caveats of the study: Repertoires were obtained only post-peak T cell response.

Libraries were prepared by immunoSEQ multiplex PCR; TCRdb keeps only in-frame clonotypes and omits some of them. The table has fewer than 100,000 clones, 90% seen once. This clone was detected only once. What it binds is unknown. Specimen: peripheral blood, collected 28 days after the second AZD1222 dose. The receptor was isolated from an adult who received the AZD1222 COVID-19 vaccine.

CDR3 in DNA: TGCGCCAGCAGCTTGGAGTCAGCCGTCCTGGGTGGCTACACCTTC. It encodes CASSLESAVLGGYTF. The chain has TRBV5-1 and TRBJ1-2; D gene ambiguous. There are 15 residues in the CDR3. Germline values: CDR1 SGHRS, CDR2 YFSETQ. V was clipped by 0 bases and J by 7 bases, with 16 bases between them. The variable domain in full, completed from reference TRBV5-1 and TRBJ1-2, reads KAGVTQTPRYLIKTRGQQVTLSCSPISGHRSVSWYQQTPGQGLQFLFEYFSETQRNKGNFPGRFSGRQFSNSRSEMNVSTLELGDSALYLCASSLESAVLGGYTFGSGTRLTVV.